This TCR beta chain was sequenced during a study of blood T cell repertoires in COVID-19. Study summary: The samples span acute and convalescent COVID-19 from the United States, Italy and Spain. T cells, B-cell-depleted T cells, or PBMCs supplied cDNA or gDNA.

In the authors' methods: From reference gene primer amplification, estimates of nucleated cell counts were derived. Using immunoSEQ multiplex PCR, the repertoire was profiled, and TCRdb retains in-frame clones only, with some absent. That table supplies the V and J calls and clone size; D and trimming were determined from the DNA. The sample includes 120,000 to 150,000 clones, around 87% of them seen just once. V was shortened by 2 bases and J by 8 bases, with 18 bases between the two germline ends. CDR3 size: 15 residues. Looked up from germline, CDR1 is LNHDA and CDR2 is SQIVND (reference sequence).

The sample comprised peripheral blood. This chain joins TRBV19 and TRBJ1-2; D possibly corresponds to TRBD1 (6 bases). This TCR was sampled from an elderly man with acute or convalescent COVID-19. CDR3 amino acids: CASSISRGQSLGYTF. The CDR3 region has the DNA TGTGCCAGTAGTATAAGTCGTGGACAGTCCTTAGGCTACACCTTC.